This T cell receptor beta chain was captured by sequencing in a study of blood T cells in healthy people across ages. Germline lookup yields CDR1 DFQATT and CDR2 SNEGSKA (reference sequence). V lost 6 bases, J lost 2 bases, and 11 bases lay in between. The CDR3 covers 12 residues. Then a second PCR, running roughly 7 to 11 cycles, was carried out with a sample-barcoded 5' primer and a J-beta primer mix. TCRdb independently ran MiXCR on the 5' RACE reads; one entry per CDR3 protein. The table has 750,000 to 950,000 distinct CDR3 sequences, roughly 50% seen once. Study-wide findings and caveats: Strongly correlated with naive T cell percentage was TCR beta diversity.

On this clonotype: The antigen is unknown.

The material sequenced was blood. The rearrangement joins TRBV20-1 to TRBJ2-7; D is possibly TRBD2 (5 bases). The TCR originated in a man older than 75 in good health. The chain's CDR3 is CSAQLGPYEQYF. CDR3 coding DNA: TGCAGTGCGCAACTAGGCCCCTACGAGCAGTACTTC.